This is a list of T cell receptor beta chains from one sample in a study of molecular identifiers for immune sequencing clone quantification. TCRdb reprocessed the PCR reads with MiXCR, giving one entry per CDR3 protein. The table shows hundreds of thousands of distinct CDR3 sequences, with 25% occurring only once. Source material: naive CD8+ T cells from blood, with Jurkat cell RNA spiked in. The receptors come from a human donor in good health. Some libraries in this study had Jurkat cell RNA spiked in. CDR3s include the opening cysteine and the closing phenylalanine or tryptophan. A D gene is named only where the DNA matches it firmly. Expanded clones are given a class, and other clones once, few, many or no size at all.

. TRBJ2-7 TRBV5-4 many TGTGCCAGCAGCTTGGTAGCCAGACCCTACGAGCAGTACTTC CASSLVARPYEQYF
TRBD1 TRBJ1-1 TRBV20-1 many TGCAGTGCCGGACAGGGGTACACTGAAGCTTTCTTT CSAGQGYTEAFF
TRBD1 TRBJ2-7 TRBV4-2 few TGTGCCAGCAGCCAAAACCGCCCGACAGGGTCGGCCGCCTACGAGCAGTACTTC CASSQNRPTGSAAYEQYF
TRBD1 TRBJ2-7 TRBV6-1 . TGTGCCAGCAGTGAAGCCCGCGGGACAGGAAACTACGAGCAGTACTTC CASSEARGTGNYEQYF
TRBD1 TRBJ1-2 TRBV12-3/TRBV12-4 . TGTGCCAGCAGCGAGGGACAGAGATCTTATGGCTACACCTTC CASSEGQRSYGYTF
. TRBJ2-7 TRBV4-1 few TGCGCCAGCAGCCAAGAGGGGGCAGGGCTGACCTCCTACGAGCAGTACTTC CASSQEGAGLTSYEQYF
. TRBJ2-1 TRBV20-1 . TGCAGTGCTAGACCCAACAGCAACAGCAATGAGCAGTTCTTC CSARPNSNSNEQFF
. TRBJ2-3 TRBV19 . TGTGCCAGTAGTATAGCGCGTCAGGGGAATACGCAGTATTTT CASSIARQGNTQYF
TRBD1 TRBJ2-5 TRBV27 few TGTGCCAGCAGTGCCGGGACAGGGATGGAGAAGACCCAGTACTTC CASSAGTGMEKTQYF
. TRBJ2-5 TRBV11-3 many TGTGCCAGCAGCTTAGACCTCCATGAGACCCAGTACTTC CASSLDLHETQYF
. TRBJ1-2 TRBV7-9 few TGTGCCAGCAGCTCCTACACGGATAACTATGGCTACACCTTC CASSSYTDNYGYTF
. TRBJ2-7 TRBV5-1 few TGCGCCAGCAGCTACCTGACGGGGTACAAGCAGTACTTC CASSYLTGYKQYF
TRBD1 TRBJ1-1 TRBV27 few TGTGCCAGTAGGACAGGGGGGTCCAGAAGCACTGAAGCTTTCTTT CASRTGGSRSTEAFF
. TRBJ1-3 TRBV3-1 few TGTGCCAGCAGCCATTATTTCGCTTCGGACAACTCTGGAAACACCATATATTTT CASSHYFASDNSGNTIYF
TRBD1 TRBJ2-3 TRBV4-3 . TGCGCCAGCAGCCAACGGGACAGGGGAAGAATTGGCACAGATACGCAGTATTTT CASSQRDRGRIGTDTQYF
TRBD2 TRBJ2-3 TRBV6-6 many TGTGCCAGCACCAACCCGGGACTACGCATTTACACAGATACGCAGTATTTT CASTNPGLRIYTDTQYF
TRBD1 TRBJ2-3 TRBV7-9 many TGTGCCAGCAGCACAACAAGCACCGGGACAGCGAGCACAGATACGCAGTATTTT CASSTTSTGTASTDTQYF
TRBD2 TRBJ2-7 TRBV2 many TGTGCCAGCCAGGGACTAGCGGAGTACGAGCAGTACTTC CASQGLAEYEQYF
. TRBJ2-7 TRBV29-1 . TGCAGCGTTGCCGACTCAGGAGAGCAGTACTTC CSVADSGEQYF
TRBD2 TRBJ2-5 TRBV12-3/TRBV12-4 . TGTGCCAACAGCTCCGGGACTAAAGAAGAGACCCTGTACTTC CANSSGTKEETLYF
. TRBJ2-7 TRBV18 many TGTGCCAGCTCACCACCACAGGCCTACGAGCAGTACTTC CASSPPQAYEQYF
. TRBJ2-7 TRBV28 many TGTGCCAGCAGTTTGCCCCGGACCCACTCCTACGAGCAGTACTTC CASSLPRTHSYEQYF
. TRBJ2-1 TRBV7-9 many TGTGCCAGCAGCTTAGTTCCGGGACTTTACAATGAGCAGTTCTTC CASSLVPGLYNEQFF
. TRBJ2-7 TRBV29-1 . TGCAGCGTTGAAGGGGGGACCCCTCTAGCCTACGAGCAGTACTTC CSVEGGTPLAYEQYF
. TRBJ1-4 TRBV28 few TGTGCCAGCAGTTTCCGACCGGGAGCCACTAATGAAAAACTGTTTTTT CASSFRPGATNEKLFF
TRBD1 TRBJ2-7 TRBV4-3 few TGCGCCAGCAGCCAACAGGACAGGGGCTCGTACGAGCAGTACTTC CASSQQDRGSYEQYF
TRBD1 TRBJ1-5 TRBV6-5 many TGTGCCAGCAGCGGGACAGGGGGACAGCCCCAGCATTTT CASSGTGGQPQHF
TRBD1 TRBJ2-5 TRBV13 many TGTGCCAGCAGTTCCGGGACAGGGGCGACCCAGTACTTC CASSSGTGATQYF
. TRBJ2-3 TRBV4-3 many TGCGCCAGCAGCCAAGAAGGAAGAGGACGGAATACGCAGTATTTT CASSQEGRGRNTQYF
. TRBJ2-1 TRBV7-2 . TGTGCCAGCAGCACCGAGCCGTCTCACTCCTACAATGAGCAGTTCTTC CASSTEPSHSYNEQFF
. TRBJ2-1 TRBV20-1 few TGCAGTGCTAGAGACGCACATGAATACTCCTACAATGAGCAGTTCTTC CSARDAHEYSYNEQFF
TRBD1 TRBJ1-2 TRBV4-1 many TGCGCCAGCAGCCAAAAAGGACAGGGGAACTATGGCTACACCTTC CASSQKGQGNYGYTF
. TRBJ2-5 TRBV13 few TGTGCCAGCAGCTTAAGAACGGTCGGTGAAGAGACCCAGTACTTC CASSLRTVGEETQYF
TRBD2 TRBJ2-1 TRBV4-3 many TGCGCCAGCAGCCAAGAAGTTGGCGGGAGTAATGAGCAGTTCTTC CASSQEVGGSNEQFF
. TRBJ2-2 TRBV7-6 . TGTGCCAGCAGCCCGATACTTATTGCCGGGGAGCTGTTTTTT CASSPILIAGELFF
. TRBJ2-7 TRBV5-1 many TGCGCCAGCAGCCCGGAAGGGTTCCGGCAGTACTTC CASSPEGFRQYF
TRBD1 TRBJ1-2 TRBV9 . TGTGCCAGCAGCGCCGGACAGGTTTATGGCTACACCTTC CASSAGQVYGYTF
. TRBJ1-2 TRBV12-3/TRBV12-4 . TGTGCCAGCAGTCCTTCCGTGAGGGGCTACACCTTC CASSPSVRGYTF
. TRBJ2-2 TRBV6-2/TRBV6-3 . TGTGCCAGCAGTTGGGTAGCCGGGAGTTCCGGGGAGCTGTTTTTT CASSWVAGSSGELFF
. TRBJ2-4 TRBV27 . TGTGCCAGCAGTTATACATCGGGGAACATTCAGTACTTC CASSYTSGNIQYF
TRBD2 TRBJ2-7 TRBV5-4 many TGTGCCAGCAGCTCAACCGGGACTAGCGGCGAGCAGTACTTC CASSSTGTSGEQYF
. TRBJ1-6 TRBV20-1 many TGCAGTGCTAGAGATCGGGGGTTTTCACCCCTCCACTTT CSARDRGFSPLHF
. TRBJ1-1 TRBV12-5 . TGTGCTAGTGGTTTGGGCTTGGATCCGACTGAAGCTTTCTTT CASGLGLDPTEAFF
TRBD2 TRBJ2-2 TRBV7-9 . TGTGCCAGCAGCTTAGAGGTCGGGGGGATGAAGCCCGGGGAGCTGTTTTTT CASSLEVGGMKPGELFF
TRBD1 TRBJ2-1 TRBV29-1 many TGCAGCGTTGAATATAGGGCAGGGGGCAATGAGCAGTTCTTC CSVEYRAGGNEQFF
. TRBJ2-3 TRBV7-9 many TGTGCCGCGACAGATACGCAGTATTTT CAATDTQYF
. TRBJ2-2 TRBV19 . TGTGCCAGTAGTACCCTCGGTGCCGGGGAGCTGTTTTTT CASSTLGAGELFF
. TRBJ2-7 TRBV27 many TGTGCCAGCAGCCCCACTGGGGCAGACTACGAGCAGTACTTC CASSPTGADYEQYF
TRBD2 TRBJ2-7 TRBV11-1 . TGTGCCAGCAGCTTAATCCCCGGGTCTAGCGGCCCCTACGAGCAGTACTTC CASSLIPGSSGPYEQYF
TRBD1 TRBJ1-1 TRBV15 few TGTGCCACCAGCAGCGAAATGGGACAGGAAGAAGCTTTCTTT CATSSEMGQEEAFF
TRBD1 TRBJ2-1 TRBV7-9 . TGTGCCAGCAGCCCAGGGGGCCGGGAGAGATTCTCCTACAATGAGCAGTTCTTC CASSPGGRERFSYNEQFF
TRBD2 TRBJ2-1 TRBV6-2/TRBV6-3 few TGTGCCAGCAGCTTGCGGACTAGCGCCTTTGTTGAGCAGTTCTTC CASSLRTSAFVEQFF
. TRBJ2-7 TRBV28 few TGTGCCAGCAGCAAGCAAGAGGGGGGCCCCTACGAGCAGTACTTC CASSKQEGGPYEQYF